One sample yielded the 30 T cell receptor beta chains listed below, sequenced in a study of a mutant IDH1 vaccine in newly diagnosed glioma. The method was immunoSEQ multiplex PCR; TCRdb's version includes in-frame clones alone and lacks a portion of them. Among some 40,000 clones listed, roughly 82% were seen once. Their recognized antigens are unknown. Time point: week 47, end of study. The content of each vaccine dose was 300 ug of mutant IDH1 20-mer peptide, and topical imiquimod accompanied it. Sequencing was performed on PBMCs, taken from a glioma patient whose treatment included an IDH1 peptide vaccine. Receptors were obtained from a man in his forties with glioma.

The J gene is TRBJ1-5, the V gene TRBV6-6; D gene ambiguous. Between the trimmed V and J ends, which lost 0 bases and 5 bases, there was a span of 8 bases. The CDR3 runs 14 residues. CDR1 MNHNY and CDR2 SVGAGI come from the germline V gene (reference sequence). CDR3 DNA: TGTGCCAGCAGTTACTCTCAGGAGTATCAGCCCCAGCATTTT. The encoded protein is CASSYSQEYQPQHF.

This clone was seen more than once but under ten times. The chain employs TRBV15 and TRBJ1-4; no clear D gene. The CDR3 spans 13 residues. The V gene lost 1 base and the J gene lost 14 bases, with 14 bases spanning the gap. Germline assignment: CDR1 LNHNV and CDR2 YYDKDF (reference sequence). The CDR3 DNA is TGTGCCACCAGCAGAGTTCCCAGTATGGCGCTGTTTTTT. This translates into CATSRVPSMALFF.

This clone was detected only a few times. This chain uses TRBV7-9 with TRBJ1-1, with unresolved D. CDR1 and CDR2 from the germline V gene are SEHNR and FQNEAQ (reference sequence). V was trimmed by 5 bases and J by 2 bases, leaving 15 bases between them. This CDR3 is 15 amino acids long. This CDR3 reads CASSPDTAGNTEAFF. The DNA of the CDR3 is TGTGCCAGCAGCCCCGATACGGCTGGCAACACTGAAGCTTTCTTT. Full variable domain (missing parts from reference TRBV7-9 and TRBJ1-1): DTGVSQNPRHKITKRGQNVTFRCDPISEHNRLYWYRQTLGQGPEFLTYFQNEAQLEKSRLLSDRFSAERPKGSFSTLEIQRTEQGDSAMYLCASSPDTAGNTEAFFGQGTRLTVV.

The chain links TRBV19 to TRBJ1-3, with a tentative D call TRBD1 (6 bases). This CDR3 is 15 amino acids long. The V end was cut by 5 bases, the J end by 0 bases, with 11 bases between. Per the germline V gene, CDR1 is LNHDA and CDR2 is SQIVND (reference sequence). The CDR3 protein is CASSGHRASGNTIYF. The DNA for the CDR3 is TGTGCCAGTAGTGGACACAGGGCCTCTGGAAACACCATATATTTT.

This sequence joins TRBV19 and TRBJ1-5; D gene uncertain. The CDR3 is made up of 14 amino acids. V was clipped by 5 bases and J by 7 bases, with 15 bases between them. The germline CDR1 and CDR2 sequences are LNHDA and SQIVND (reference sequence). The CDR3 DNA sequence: TGTGCCAGTAGTGTCGCACATCGGGAACAGCCCCAGCATTTT. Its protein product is CASSVAHREQPQHF.

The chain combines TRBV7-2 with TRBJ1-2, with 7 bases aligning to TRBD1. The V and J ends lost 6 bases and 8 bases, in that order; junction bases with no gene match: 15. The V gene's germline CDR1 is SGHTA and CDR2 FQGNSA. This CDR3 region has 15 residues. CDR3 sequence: CASRLTSGGRRGYTF. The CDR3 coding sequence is TGTGCCAGCAGGCTGACCTCAGGGGGGCGTCGCGGCTACACCTTC.

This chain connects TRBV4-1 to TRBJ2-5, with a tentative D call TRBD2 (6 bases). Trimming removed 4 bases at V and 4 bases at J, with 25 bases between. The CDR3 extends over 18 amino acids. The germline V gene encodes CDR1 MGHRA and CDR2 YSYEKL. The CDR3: CASSPSSFSSLGGETQYF. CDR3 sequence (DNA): TGCGCCAGCAGCCCTTCCAGTTTTAGTTCTCTCGGGGGAGAGACCCAGTACTTC.

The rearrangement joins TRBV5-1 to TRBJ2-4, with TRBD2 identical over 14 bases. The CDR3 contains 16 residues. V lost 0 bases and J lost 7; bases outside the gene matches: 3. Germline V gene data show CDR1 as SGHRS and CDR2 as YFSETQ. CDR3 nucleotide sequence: TGCGCCAGCAGCTTGGAGGGACTAGCGGGAGTGAACATTCAGTACTTC. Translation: CASSLEGLAGVNIQYF.

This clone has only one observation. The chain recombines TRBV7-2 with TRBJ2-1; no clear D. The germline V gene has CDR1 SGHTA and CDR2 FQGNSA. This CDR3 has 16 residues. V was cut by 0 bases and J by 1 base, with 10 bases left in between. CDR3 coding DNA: TGTGCCAGCAGCTTAGCCGGGTGGAGTTCCTACAATGAGCAGTTCTTC. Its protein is CASSLAGWSSYNEQFF. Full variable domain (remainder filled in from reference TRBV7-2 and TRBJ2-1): GAGVSQSPSNKVTEKGKDVELRCDPISGHTALYWYRQSLGQGLEFLIYFQGNSAPDKSGLPSDRFSAERTGGSVSTLTIQRTQQEDSAVYLCASSLAGWSSYNEQFFGPGTRLTVL.

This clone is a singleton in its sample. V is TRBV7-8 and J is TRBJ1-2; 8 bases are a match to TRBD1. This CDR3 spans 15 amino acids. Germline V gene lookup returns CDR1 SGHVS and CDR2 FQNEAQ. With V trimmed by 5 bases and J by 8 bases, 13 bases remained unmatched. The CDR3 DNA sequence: TGTGCCAGCAGCCCCTTCGGGGGACAGGCTCAAGGCTACACCTTC. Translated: CASSPFGGQAQGYTF.

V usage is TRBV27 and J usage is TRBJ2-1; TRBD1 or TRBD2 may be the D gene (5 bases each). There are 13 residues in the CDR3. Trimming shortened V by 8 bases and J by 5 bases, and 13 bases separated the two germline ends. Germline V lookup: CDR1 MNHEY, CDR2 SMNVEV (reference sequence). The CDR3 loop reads CASHRDPDNEQFF. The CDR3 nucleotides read TGTGCCAGCCATCGGGACCCGGACAATGAGCAGTTCTTC.

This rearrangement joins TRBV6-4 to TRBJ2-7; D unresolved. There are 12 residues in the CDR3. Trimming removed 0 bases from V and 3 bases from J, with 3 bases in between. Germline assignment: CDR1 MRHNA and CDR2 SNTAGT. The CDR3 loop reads CASSDSRYEQYV. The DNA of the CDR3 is TGTGCCAGCAGTGACTCCCGCTACGAGCAGTACGTC.

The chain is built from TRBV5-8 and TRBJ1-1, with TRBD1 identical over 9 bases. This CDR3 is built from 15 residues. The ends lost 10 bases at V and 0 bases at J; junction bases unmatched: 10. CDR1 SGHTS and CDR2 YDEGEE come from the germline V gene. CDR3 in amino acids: CAGGGTGLLNTEAFF. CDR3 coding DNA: TGTGCCGGGGGGGGGACAGGGCTATTGAACACTGAAGCTTTCTTT.

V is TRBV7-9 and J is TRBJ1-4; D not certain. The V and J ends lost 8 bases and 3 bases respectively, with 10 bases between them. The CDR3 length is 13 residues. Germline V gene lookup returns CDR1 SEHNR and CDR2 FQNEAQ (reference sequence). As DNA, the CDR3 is TGTGCCAGCCTAACATCTCCTAATGAAAAACTGTTTTTT. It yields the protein CASLTSPNEKLFF.

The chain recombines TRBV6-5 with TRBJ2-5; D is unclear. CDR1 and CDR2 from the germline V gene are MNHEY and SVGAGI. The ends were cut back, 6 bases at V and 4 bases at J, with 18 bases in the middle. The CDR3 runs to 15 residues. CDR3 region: CASRKLPRGVETQYF. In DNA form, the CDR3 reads TGTGCCAGCAGGAAACTCCCTCGTGGGGTAGAGACCCAGTACTTC.

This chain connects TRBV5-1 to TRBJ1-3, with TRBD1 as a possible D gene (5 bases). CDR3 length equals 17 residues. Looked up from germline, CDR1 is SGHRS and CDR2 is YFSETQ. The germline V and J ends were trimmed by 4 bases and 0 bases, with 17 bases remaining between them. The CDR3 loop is CASSGTGTPSSGNTIYF. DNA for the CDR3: TGCGCCAGCAGCGGTACCGGGACTCCTAGCTCTGGAAACACCATATATTTT.

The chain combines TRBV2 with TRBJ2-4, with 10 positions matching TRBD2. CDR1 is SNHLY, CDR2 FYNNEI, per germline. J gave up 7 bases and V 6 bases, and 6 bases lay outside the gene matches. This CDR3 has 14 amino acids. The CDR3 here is CASRVAGGRNIQYF. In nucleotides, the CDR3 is TGTGCCAGCAGGGTAGCGGGAGGACGGAACATTCAGTACTTC.

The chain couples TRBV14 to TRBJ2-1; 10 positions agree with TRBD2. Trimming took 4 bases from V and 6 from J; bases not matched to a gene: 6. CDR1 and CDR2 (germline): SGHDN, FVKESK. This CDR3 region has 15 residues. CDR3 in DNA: TGTGCCAGCAGCCGCCAGCGGGGGGGGTCCAATGAGCAGTTCTTC. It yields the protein CASSRQRGGSNEQFF.

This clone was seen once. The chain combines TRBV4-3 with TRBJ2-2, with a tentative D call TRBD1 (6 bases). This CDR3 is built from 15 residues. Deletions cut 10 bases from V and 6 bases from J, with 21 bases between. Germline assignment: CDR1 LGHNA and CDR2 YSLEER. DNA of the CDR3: TGCGCCACCTCCTTAGGCAGGGGATACGCCGGGGAGCTGTTTTTT. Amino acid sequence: CATSLGRGYAGELFF.

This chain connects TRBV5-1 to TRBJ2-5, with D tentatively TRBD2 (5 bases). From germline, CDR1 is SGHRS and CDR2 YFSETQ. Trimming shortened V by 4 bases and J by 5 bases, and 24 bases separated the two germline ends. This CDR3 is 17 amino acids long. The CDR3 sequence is CASSRTGSREVQETQYF. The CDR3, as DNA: TGCGCCAGCAGCCGCACGGGGTCGAGGGAAGTTCAGGAGACCCAGTACTTC.

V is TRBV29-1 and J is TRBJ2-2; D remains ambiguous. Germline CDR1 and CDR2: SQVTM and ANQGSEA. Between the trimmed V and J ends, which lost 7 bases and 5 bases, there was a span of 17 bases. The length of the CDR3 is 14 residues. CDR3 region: CSALIQRMTGELFF. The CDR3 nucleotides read TGCAGCGCCCTAATACAGCGAATGACCGGGGAGCTGTTTTTT.

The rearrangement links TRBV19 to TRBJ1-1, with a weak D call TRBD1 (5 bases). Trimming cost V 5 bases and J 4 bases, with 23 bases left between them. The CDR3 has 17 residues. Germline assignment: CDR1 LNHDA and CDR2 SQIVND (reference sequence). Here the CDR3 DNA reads TGTGCCAGTAGTCCGCAGGGTTTTTTTACCGCGGTCACTGAAGCTTTCTTT. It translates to CASSPQGFFTAVTEAFF.

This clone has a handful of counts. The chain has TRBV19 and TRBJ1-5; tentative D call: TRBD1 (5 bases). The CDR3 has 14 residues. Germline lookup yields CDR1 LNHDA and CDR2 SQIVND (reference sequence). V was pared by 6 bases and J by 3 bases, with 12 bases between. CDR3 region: CASRGRQDNQPQHF. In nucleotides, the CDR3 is TGTGCCAGTAGGGGGCGGCAGGACAATCAGCCCCAGCATTTT. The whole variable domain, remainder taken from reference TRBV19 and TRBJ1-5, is DGGITQSPKYLFRKEGQNVTLSCEQNLNHDAMYWYRQDPGQGLRLIYYSQIVNDFQKGDIAEGYSVSREKKESFPLTVTSAQKNPTAFYLCASRGRQDNQPQHFGDGTRLSIL.

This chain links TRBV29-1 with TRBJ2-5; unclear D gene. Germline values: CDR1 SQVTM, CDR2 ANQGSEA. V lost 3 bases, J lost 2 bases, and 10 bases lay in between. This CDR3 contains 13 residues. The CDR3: CSVESDEQETQYF. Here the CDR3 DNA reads TGCAGCGTTGAGAGTGACGAACAAGAGACCCAGTACTTC. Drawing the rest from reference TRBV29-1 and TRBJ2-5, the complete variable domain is SAVISQKPSRDICQRGTSLTIQCQVDSQVTMMFWYRQQPGQSLTLIATANQGSEATYESGFVIDKFPISRPNLTFSTLTVSNMSPEDSSIYLCSVESDEQETQYFGPGTRLLVL.

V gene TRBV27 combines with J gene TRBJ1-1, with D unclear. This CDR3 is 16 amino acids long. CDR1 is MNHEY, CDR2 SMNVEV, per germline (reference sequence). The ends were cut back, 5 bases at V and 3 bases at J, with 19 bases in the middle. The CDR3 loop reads CASSADPLGRDTEAFF. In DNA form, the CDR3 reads TGTGCCAGCAGTGCGGACCCTCTCGGTAGGGACACTGAAGCTTTCTTT.

Here the CDR3 reads CASSEERASQPQHF. Here the CDR3 DNA reads TGTGCCAGCAGTGAAGAGAGGGCATCCCAGCCCCAGCATTTT. The rearrangement uses TRBV2 and TRBJ1-5; D call uncertain. Germline V CDR1 and CDR2: SNHLY, FYNNEI. The V gene lost 1 base and the J gene lost 7 bases, with 11 bases spanning the gap. The CDR3 sequence is 14 residues long.

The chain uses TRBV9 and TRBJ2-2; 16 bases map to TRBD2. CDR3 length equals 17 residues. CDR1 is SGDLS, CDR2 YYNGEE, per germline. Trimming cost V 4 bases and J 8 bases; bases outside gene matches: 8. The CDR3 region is CASSSGTSGRAWGELFF. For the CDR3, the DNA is TGTGCCAGCAGCTCAGGGACTAGCGGGAGGGCCTGGGGGGAGCTGTTTTTT.

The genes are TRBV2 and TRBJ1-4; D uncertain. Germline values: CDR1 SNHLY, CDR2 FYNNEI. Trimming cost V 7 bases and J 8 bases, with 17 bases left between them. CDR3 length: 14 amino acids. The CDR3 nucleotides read TGTGCCAGCACCCCTAAGACCACCCTCGAAAAACTGTTTTTT. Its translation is CASTPKTTLEKLFF.

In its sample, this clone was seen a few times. For the CDR3, the DNA is TGTGCCAGCAGCTCCTCTAGCGGGACGGGGGAGCAGTACTTC. Its protein product is CASSSSSGTGEQYF. This rearrangement joins TRBV7-2 to TRBJ2-7, with TRBD2 matching over 9 bases. This CDR3 is built from 14 residues. V gave up 4 bases and J gave up 7 bases; unmatched junction bases: 8. Germline CDR1 and CDR2: SGHTA and FQGNSA.

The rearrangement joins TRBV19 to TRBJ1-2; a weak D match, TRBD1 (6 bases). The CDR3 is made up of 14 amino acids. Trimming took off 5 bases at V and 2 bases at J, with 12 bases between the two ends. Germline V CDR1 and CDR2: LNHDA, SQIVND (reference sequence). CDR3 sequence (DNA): TGTGCCAGTAGTTTAGGGACAACAAACTATGGCTACACCTTC. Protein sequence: CASSLGTTNYGYTF.